The 23 T cell receptor beta chains listed next were all sequenced from one sample in a study of T-cell reconstitution after alpha-beta-depleted transplantation in children (dated by TCRdb to 2015 to 2016). The sample's treatment or condition label is to be understood as: allogeneic hematopoietic cell transplantation with graft depleted of TCRalphabeta T cells and CD19 B cells. Libraries were prepared through PCR. Data came from an Illumina HiSeq 2500. TCR library preparation used molecular barcoding, with unique molecular identifiers applied to normalize quantification of the TCRbeta repertoire. In-frame beta chains were kept once TCRdb had trimmed the public reads at Q25 with fastp and called clones with MiXCR. Every entry covers one CDR3 protein and lists the most common genes and DNA from its rows. Recorded for this sample are about 110,000 distinct CDR3 sequences; almost 6.5% of them occurred a single time. The top ten clonotypes cover roughly 20% of the sample.

The material was PBMCs, mostly from graft donor cells, obtained 360 days after TCRalphabeta/CD19-depleted stem cell transplant. Receptor source: a male patient aged 2-9 years who had a stem cell transplant for acute lymphoblastic leukemia, so the T cells may come from the graft donor.

In its sample, this clonotype was seen many times. The chain uses TRBV12-3 or TRBV12-4 and TRBJ2-3; D not resolved. The CDR3 has 14 amino acids. The V end was cut by 1 base, the J end by 6 bases, with 11 bases between. CDR3 sequence reads: CASSLGIVMDTQYF. CDR3 sequence (DNA): TGTGCCAGCAGTTTAGGGATAGTAATGGATACGCAGTATTTT.

This clonotype occurred many times. The chain uses TRBV27 and TRBJ2-5; tentative D call: TRBD1 (5 bases). This CDR3 comprises 14 residues. The V gene lost 6 bases and the J gene lost 3 bases, with 14 bases spanning the gap. CDR1 MNHEY and CDR2 SMNVEV come from the germline V gene (reference sequence). The CDR3 loop reads CASSSWGVKETQYF. CDR3 bases: TGTGCCAGCAGCTCCTGGGGCGTAAAAGAGACCCAGTACTTC.

J is TRBJ1-1 and V is TRBV6-7, with no clear D. TRBV6-7 is identified as an open reading frame with a role that is uncertain. Trimming took 2 bases from V and 3 from J, leaving 10 bases between them. The CDR3 runs to 14 residues. The CDR3 nucleotides read TGTGCCAGCAGTTACCGAGACTCGGACACTGAAGCTTTCTTT. Translating it yields CASSYRDSDTEAFF.

A note on this clonotype: A much more abundant neighbour one base away suggests this may be a read error. This likely comes from a read error, as the CDR3 has no conserved phenylalanine or tryptophan at its end. The rearrangement joins TRBV10-3 to TRBJ2-4; no reliable D call. Per germline, CDR1 ENHRY and CDR2 SYGVKD. V was clipped by 8 bases and J by 1 base, with 3 bases between them. The CDR3 has 11 residues. The DNA for the CDR3 is TGTGCCATCCGCGCCAAAAACATTCAGTACTTG. Translated, it gives CAIRAKNIQYL.

This clonotype turned up a few times. The rearrangement links TRBV9 to TRBJ2-1, with 11 nucleotides matching TRBD2. CDR3 length: 16 residues. V gave up 2 bases and J gave up 5 bases; unmatched junction bases: 6. Germline V gene sequence: CDR1 SGDLS, CDR2 YYNGEE. The CDR3 protein is CASSVLGLAVDNEQFF. CDR3 bases: TGTGCCAGCAGCGTCTTGGGACTAGCGGTCGACAATGAGCAGTTCTTC.

This clonotype came up many times. The rearrangement links TRBV12-3 or TRBV12-4 to TRBJ2-5, with TRBD2 as a possible D gene (6 bases). Trimming removed 3 bases at V and 4 bases at J, with 12 bases between. The CDR3 has 14 residues. CDR3 in DNA: TGTGCCAGCAGTTTGGGGGGAGGAGGAGAGACCCAGTACTTC. Translating gives CASSLGGGGETQYF.

V gene TRBV4-3 combines with J gene TRBJ2-1; D unresolved. Looked up from germline, CDR1 is LGHNA and CDR2 is YSLEER. V was cut by 1 base and J by 1 base, with 8 bases left in between. The CDR3 totals 15 residues. The CDR3 loop reads CASSQVFRSYNEQFF. The CDR3, as DNA: TGCGCCAGCAGCCAAGTTTTTAGGTCCTACAATGAGCAGTTCTTC.

This clonotype was counted only a few times. The rearrangement links TRBV3-1 to TRBJ2-2, with TRBD1 identical over 8 bases. CDR1 LGHDT and CDR2 YNNKEL come from the germline V gene (reference sequence). There are 17 residues in the CDR3. The V gene end was trimmed by 1 base and the J gene end by 6 bases; junction bases not matched to a gene: 10. Written as DNA, the CDR3 is TGTGCCAGCAGCCAAGGACGCAGGGGGCGCAGGCCCGGGGAGCTGTTTTTT. Its translation: CASSQGRRGRRPGELFF. The complete variable domain, with remaining parts taken from reference TRBV3-1 and TRBJ2-2, reads DTAVSQTPKYLVTQMGNDKSIKCEQNLGHDTMYWYKQDSKKFLKIMFSYNNKELIINETVPNRFSPKSPDKAHLNLHINSLELGDSAVYFCASSQGRRGRRPGELFFGEGSRLTVL.

V usage is TRBV6-1 and J usage is TRBJ2-1, with a weak D call TRBD1 (6 bases). V lost 3 bases and J lost 2, with 11 bases in between. Germline values: CDR1 MNHNS, CDR2 SASEGT. CDR3 length equals 15 residues. The CDR3 DNA reads TGTGCCAGCAGTGATTGGGACACCGCCTACAATGAGCAGTTCTTC. It specifies CASSDWDTAYNEQFF.

The chain uses TRBV5-1 and TRBJ2-7, with D perhaps matching TRBD2 (5 bases). Trimming removed 3 bases at V and 5 bases at J, with 18 bases between. This CDR3 is 15 amino acids long. CDR1 is SGHRS and CDR2 is YFSETQ in the germline V gene. The CDR3 DNA reads as TGCGCCAGCAGCTCAAGTTTGGGCCGGAGGAACGAGCAGTACTTC. Protein sequence: CASSSSLGRRNEQYF.

This clonotype has a count of ten or more. The rearrangement uses TRBV7-9 and TRBJ2-7, with D possibly matching TRBD2 (6 bases). Trimming removed 4 bases at V and 5 bases at J, with 21 bases between. CDR3 length equals 16 residues. Germline V gene sequence: CDR1 SEHNR, CDR2 FQNEAQ (reference sequence). The CDR3 spells CASSSTDKATGDEQYF. CDR3 coding DNA: TGTGCCAGCAGCTCCACGGACAAGGCCACGGGGGACGAGCAGTACTTC.

This clonotype was seen ten or more times. The V gene is TRBV7-8, the J gene TRBJ2-3; 8 bases match TRBD1. The germline CDR1 and CDR2 sequences are SGHVS and FQNEAQ. Trimming cost V 4 bases and J 5 bases; bases outside gene matches: 8. The CDR3 has 15 residues. Here the CDR3 reads CASSSRQGLRDTQYF. CDR3 bases: TGTGCCAGCAGCTCCAGACAGGGGTTACGAGATACGCAGTATTTT.

A note on this clonotype: Relative to the germline gene, one junction end is altered; a read error may explain this. The chain links TRBV7-7 to TRBJ2-7; D is uncertain. Germline CDR1 SSHAT, CDR2 FNYEAQ (reference sequence). The CDR3 has 13 residues. The CDR3: CASSFNRNYEQYF. The CDR3 DNA reads as TGTGCTAGCAGCTTTAATCGTAACTACGAGCAGTACTTC. Full variable domain (outside the CDR3, taken from reference TRBV7-7 and TRBJ2-7): GAGVSQSPRYKVTKRGQDVTLRCDPISSHATLYWYQQALGQGPEFLTYFNYEAQPDKSGLPSDRFSAERPEGSISTLTIQRTEQRDSAMYRCASSFNRNYEQYFGPGTRLTVT.

This clonotype was found many times. The chain carries TRBV12-3 or TRBV12-4 and TRBJ2-7, with D perhaps TRBD2 (6 bases). Deletions cut 6 bases from V and 5 bases from J, with 17 bases between. The CDR3 extends over 14 amino acids. CDR3 bases: TGTGCCAGCAGCCACTGGGACTCCCCCGACGAGCAGTACTTC. Its translation is CASSHWDSPDEQYF.

The chain joins TRBV11-2 to TRBJ2-3, with D possibly being TRBD2 (6 bases). Deletions cut 1 base from V and 4 bases from J, with 12 bases between. The CDR3 extends over 15 amino acids. Per germline, CDR1 SGHAT and CDR2 FQNNGV. In DNA form, the CDR3 reads TGTGCCAGCAGCTTAGGCGGAGGGCCATCAGATACGCAGTATTTT. Residues: CASSLGGGPSDTQYF.

This clonotype occurred many times. This chain joins TRBV15 and TRBJ1-5; D not certain. V gave up 0 bases and J gave up 1 base, with 13 bases separating them. This CDR3 region has 17 residues. Germline V CDR1 and CDR2: LNHNV, YYDKDF (reference sequence). The CDR3 reads CATSRDWVGLSNQPQHF. The DNA of the CDR3 is TGTGCCACCAGCAGAGATTGGGTGGGGTTAAGCAATCAGCCCCAGCATTTT.

At least ten counts were recorded for this clonotype. This rearrangement joins TRBV5-1 to TRBJ2-7; no firm D call. Trimming stripped 5 bases from V and 0 bases from J, with 6 bases between. The germline gives CDR1 SGHRS, CDR2 YFSETQ. There are 12 residues in the CDR3. The CDR3 region is CASRASSYEQYF. The CDR3 nucleotides read TGCGCCAGCAGGGCGAGCTCCTACGAGCAGTACTTC.

The DNA of the CDR3 is TGTGCCAGCAGTCTTACTCAGCGGGAGGTCCGCACAGATACGCAGTATTTT. Protein product: CASSLTQREVRTDTQYF. This chain joins TRBV27 and TRBJ2-3, with 9 bases lining up with TRBD2. Germline V gene data show CDR1 as MNHEY and CDR2 as SMNVEV (reference sequence). This CDR3 has 17 amino acids. Losses at the gene ends were 5 bases for V and 1 base for J; bases not matched to a gene: 10.

This clonotype was counted at least ten times. This chain joins TRBV6-1 and TRBJ2-5, with D possibly called TRBD1 or TRBD2 (5 bases each). There are 14 residues in the CDR3. Trimming shortened V by 6 bases and J by 2 bases, and 13 bases separated the two germline ends. Germline assignment: CDR1 MNHNS and CDR2 SASEGT. CDR3: CASSLGRSQETQYF. The CDR3 DNA sequence: TGTGCCAGCAGCTTGGGACGGTCACAAGAGACCCAGTACTTC.

This sequence joins TRBV5-1 and TRBJ2-7; D unresolved. Trimming pared 3 bases from V and 5 bases from J, leaving 21 bases between. The CDR3 sequence is 16 residues long. CDR1 SGHRS and CDR2 YFSETQ come from the germline V gene. The CDR3 DNA sequence: TGCGCCAGCAGCTCCCCACCCGGGCAACGGGTCCACGAGCAGTACTTC. Protein sequence: CASSSPPGQRVHEQYF. Combining the CDR3 with reference TRBV5-1 and TRBJ2-7 gives the whole variable domain KAGVTQTPRYLIKTRGQQVTLSCSPISGHRSVSWYQQTPGQGLQFLFEYFSETQRNKGNFPGRFSGRQFSNSRSEMNVSTLELGDSALYLCASSSPPGQRVHEQYFGPGTRLTVT.

The chain recombines TRBV7-9 with TRBJ1-2; TRBD1 agrees at 11 bases. CDR1 SEHNR and CDR2 FQNEAQ come from the germline V gene (reference sequence). The V gene end was trimmed by 4 bases and the J gene end by 11 bases; junction bases not matched to a gene: 6. The length of the CDR3 is 13 residues. In nucleotides, the CDR3 is TGTGCCAGCAGCTACGGGACAGGGGGGATATACACCTTC. It codes for CASSYGTGGIYTF.

This clonotype was detected ten times or more. The chain couples TRBV7-3 to TRBJ2-1; D is perhaps TRBD2 (6 bases). Germline V gives CDR1 SGHTA, CDR2 FQGTGA. V dropped 1 base and J dropped 2 bases, with 12 bases sitting between them. CDR3 length equals 16 residues. CDR3 loop: CASSLSFLAPYNEQFF. CDR3 DNA: TGTGCCAGCAGCTTAAGTTTCCTAGCGCCCTACAATGAGCAGTTCTTC. Full variable domain (remainder filled in from reference TRBV7-3 and TRBJ2-1): GAGVSQTPSNKVTEKGKYVELRCDPISGHTALYWYRQSLGQGPEFLIYFQGTGAADDSGLPNDRFFAVRPEGSVSTLKIQRTERGDSAVYLCASSLSFLAPYNEQFFGPGTRLTVL.

The sample holds many counts of this clonotype. CDR3 nucleotide sequence: TGTGCCAGCAGCTTGGGACTAGCCTTCGGGGCCAACGTCCTGACTTTC. Protein product: CASSLGLAFGANVLTF. V is TRBV11-2 and J is TRBJ2-6, with 9 bases identical to TRBD2. The CDR3 length is 16 residues. V trimming: 3 bases; J trimming: 4 bases; junction bases outside the gene matches: 4. Germline values: CDR1 SGHAT, CDR2 FQNNGV.